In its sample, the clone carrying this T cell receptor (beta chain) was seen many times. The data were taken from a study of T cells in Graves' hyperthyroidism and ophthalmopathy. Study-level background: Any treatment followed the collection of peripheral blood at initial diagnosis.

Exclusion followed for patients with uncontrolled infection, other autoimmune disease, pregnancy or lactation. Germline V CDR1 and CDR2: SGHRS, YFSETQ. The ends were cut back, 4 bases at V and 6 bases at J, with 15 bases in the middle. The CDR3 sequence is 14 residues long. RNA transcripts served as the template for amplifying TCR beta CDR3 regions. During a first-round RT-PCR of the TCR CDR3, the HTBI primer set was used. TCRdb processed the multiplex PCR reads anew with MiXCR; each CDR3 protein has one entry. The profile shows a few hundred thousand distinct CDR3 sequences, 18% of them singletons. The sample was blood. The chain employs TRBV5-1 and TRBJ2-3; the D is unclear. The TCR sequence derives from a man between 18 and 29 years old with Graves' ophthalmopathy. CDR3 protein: CASSRPDTFDTQYF. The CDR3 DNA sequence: TGCGCCAGCAGCCGACCCGACACCTTTGATACGCAGTATTTT.